This TCR beta chain was obtained from a study of T cell responses to AZD1222 COVID-19 vaccine (dated by TCRdb to the early 2020s). Study-level background: A total of 230 to 250 trial participants underwent TCR sequencing, of whom around 200 received two doses of AZD1222 and about 25 received two doses of the MenACWY control vaccine. Trial participants were enrolled by age into 18-55, 56-69 and 70-plus year subgroups, with around 140, 26 and 57 TCR-sequenced participants respectively. Here is what the overall study found, with its caveats: Because no day 14 peak-response samples were available, repertoires were characterized only after the peak T cell response. Participants were mostly white British, with more females than males. The authors suggested clonal diversity may have been underestimated. Reportedly, close to half of the unique spike-specific TCRs recognized epitopes lying outside the regions that are mutated in the B.1.351 and B.1.1.7 variants. The 56-69-year group was small, and its depth increase did not reach significance, likely because of low power. Only a handful of AZD1222 recipients were SARS-CoV-2 seropositive at baseline, limiting conclusions about previously exposed vaccinees. A significant rise in spike-specific TCR breadth and depth was observed after two AZD1222 doses relative to day 0 and relative to MenACWY recipients. Vaccine-associated CD4 TCRs spanned the whole spike protein, with dominant responses in regions 160-218 and 743-854.

In regard to this clone: There is no known antigen for this receptor. The sample holds no much larger clone one base away, and base qualities are not on file.

Spanning cysteine to phenylalanine, the CDR3 consists of 15 amino acids. This entry keeps only the CDR3 DNA: 45 bases, framed from base 1. Via the germline V gene, CDR1 is MDHEN and CDR2 SYDVKM. V gives up 7 bases and J gives up 6 bases, and the segment between their germline ends measures 18 bases. The CDR3 regions of human TCRbeta chains were subjected to immunosequencing. The study's own analysis went as follows. TCRs in the repertoires were compared against a reference library of SARS-CoV-2-specific TCRs that had been generated with the MIRA antigen-specificity platform. Breadth was defined as the fraction of unique TCRs that were SARS-CoV-2-associated. Depth was defined as the fraction of total T cells that were SARS-CoV-2-associated. Using the MIRA data, each spike-specific TCR was assigned both to the spike region to which the TCR was reactive and to a CD4 or CD8 class. Log10-transformed breadth and depth values were compared by one-way ANOVA with Sidak's multiple comparisons tests. The table was pulled from immuneACCESS by TCRdb, which kept in-frame rearrangements only. Such tables lose some clones; where checked, under half of the loss comes from unresolved V genes, and the rest has no known cause. The V and J calls and clone size come from that table; D and trimming were worked out from the DNA. This sample has over 120,000 clones in its table, and approximately 93% of those were observed once. 12% of the sample rests with the top ten.

The time point label for this specimen denotes: sample from adult after SARS-CoV-2 infection, after symptom onset. Two convalescent COVID-19 patients, sampled after symptom onset from adults with prior SARS-CoV-2 infection, were also TCR-sequenced for comparison. Here the chain combines TRBV28 and TRBJ1-4, with the D gene too uncertain to name. The TCR originated in an adult who had recovered from COVID-19. The sequences come from peripheral blood, collected after recovery from COVID-19. The CDR3 has the sequence CASTPGSGYDEKLFF. The sequenced DNA: TGTGCCAGCACCCCTGGGTCCGGGTACGATGAAAAACTGTTTTTT.